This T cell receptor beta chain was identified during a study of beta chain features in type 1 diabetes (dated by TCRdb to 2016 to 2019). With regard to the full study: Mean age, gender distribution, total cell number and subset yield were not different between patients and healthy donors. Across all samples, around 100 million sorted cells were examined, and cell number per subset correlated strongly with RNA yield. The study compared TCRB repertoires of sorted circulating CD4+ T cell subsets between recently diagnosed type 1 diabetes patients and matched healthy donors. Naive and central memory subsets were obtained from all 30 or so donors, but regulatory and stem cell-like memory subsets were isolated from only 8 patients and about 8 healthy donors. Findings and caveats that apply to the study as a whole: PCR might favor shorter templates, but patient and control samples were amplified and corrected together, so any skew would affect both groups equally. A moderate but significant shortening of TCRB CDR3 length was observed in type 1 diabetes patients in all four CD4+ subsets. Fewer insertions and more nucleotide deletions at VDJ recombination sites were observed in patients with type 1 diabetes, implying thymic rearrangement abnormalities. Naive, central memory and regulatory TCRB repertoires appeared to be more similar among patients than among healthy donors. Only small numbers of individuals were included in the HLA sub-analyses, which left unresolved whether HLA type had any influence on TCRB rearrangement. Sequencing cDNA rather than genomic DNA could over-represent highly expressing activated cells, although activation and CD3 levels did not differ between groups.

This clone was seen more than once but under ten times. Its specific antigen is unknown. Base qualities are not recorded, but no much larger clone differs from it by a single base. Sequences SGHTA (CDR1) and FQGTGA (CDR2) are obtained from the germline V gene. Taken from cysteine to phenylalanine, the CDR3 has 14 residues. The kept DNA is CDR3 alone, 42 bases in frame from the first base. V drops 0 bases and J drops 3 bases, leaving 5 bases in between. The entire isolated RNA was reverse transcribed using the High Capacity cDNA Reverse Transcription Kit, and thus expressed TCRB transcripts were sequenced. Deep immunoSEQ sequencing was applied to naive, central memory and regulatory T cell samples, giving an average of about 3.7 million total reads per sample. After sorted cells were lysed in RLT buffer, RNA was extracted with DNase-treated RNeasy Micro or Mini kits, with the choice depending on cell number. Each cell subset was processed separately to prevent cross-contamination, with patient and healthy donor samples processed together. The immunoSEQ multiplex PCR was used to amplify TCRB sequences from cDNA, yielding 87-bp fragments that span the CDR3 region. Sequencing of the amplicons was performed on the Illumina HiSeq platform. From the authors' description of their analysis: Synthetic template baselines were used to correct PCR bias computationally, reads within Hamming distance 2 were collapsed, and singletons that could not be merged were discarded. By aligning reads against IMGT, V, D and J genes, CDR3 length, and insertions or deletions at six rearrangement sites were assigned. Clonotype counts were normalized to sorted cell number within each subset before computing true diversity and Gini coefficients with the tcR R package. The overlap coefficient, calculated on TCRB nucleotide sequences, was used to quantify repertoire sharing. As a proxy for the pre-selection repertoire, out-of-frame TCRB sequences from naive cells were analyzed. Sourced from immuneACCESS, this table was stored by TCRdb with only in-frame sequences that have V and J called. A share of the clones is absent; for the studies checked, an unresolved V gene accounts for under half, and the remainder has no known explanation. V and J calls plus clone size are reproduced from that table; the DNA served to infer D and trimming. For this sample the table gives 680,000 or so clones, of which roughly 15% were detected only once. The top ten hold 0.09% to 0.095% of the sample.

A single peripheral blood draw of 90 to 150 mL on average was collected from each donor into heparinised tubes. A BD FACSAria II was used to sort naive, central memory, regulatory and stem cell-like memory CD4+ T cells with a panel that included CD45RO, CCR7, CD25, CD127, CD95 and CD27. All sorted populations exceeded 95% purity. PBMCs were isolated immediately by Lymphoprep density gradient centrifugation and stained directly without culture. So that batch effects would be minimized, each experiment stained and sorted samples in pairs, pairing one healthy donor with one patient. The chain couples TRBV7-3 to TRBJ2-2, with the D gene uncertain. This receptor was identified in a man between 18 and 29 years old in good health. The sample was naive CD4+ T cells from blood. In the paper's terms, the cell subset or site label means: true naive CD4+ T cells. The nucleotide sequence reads TGTGCCAGCAGCTTAACCCGCGACACCGGGGAGCTGTTTTTT. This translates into CASSLTRDTGELFF.